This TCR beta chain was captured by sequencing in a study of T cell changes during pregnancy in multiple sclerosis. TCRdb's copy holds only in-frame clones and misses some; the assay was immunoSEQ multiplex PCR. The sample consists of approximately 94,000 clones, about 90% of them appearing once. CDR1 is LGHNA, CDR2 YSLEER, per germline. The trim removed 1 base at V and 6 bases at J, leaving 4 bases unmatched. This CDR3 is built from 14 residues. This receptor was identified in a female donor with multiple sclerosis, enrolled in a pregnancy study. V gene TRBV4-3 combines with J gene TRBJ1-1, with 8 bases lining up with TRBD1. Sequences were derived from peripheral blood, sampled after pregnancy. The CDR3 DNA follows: TGCGCCAGCAGCCAAGTCCCGACAGGGGCTGAAGCTTTCTTT. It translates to CASSQVPTGAEAFF.